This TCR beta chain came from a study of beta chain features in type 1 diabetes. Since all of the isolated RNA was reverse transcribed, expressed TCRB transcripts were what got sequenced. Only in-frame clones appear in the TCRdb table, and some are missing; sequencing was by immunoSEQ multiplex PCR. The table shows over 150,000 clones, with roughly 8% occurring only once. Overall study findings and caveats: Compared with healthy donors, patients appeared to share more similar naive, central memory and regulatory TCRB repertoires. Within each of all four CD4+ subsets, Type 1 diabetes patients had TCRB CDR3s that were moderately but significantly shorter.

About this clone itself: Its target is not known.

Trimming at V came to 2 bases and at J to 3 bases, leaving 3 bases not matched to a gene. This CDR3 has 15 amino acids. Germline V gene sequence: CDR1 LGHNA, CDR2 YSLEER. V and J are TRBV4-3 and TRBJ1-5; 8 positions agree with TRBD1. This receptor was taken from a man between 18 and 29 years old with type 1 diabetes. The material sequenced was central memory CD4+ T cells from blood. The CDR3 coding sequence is TGCGCCAGCAGCCAACAGACAGGGGACAATCAGCCCCAGCATTTT. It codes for CASSQQTGDNQPQHF.